The 32 T cell receptor beta chains presented below share a single source sample, sequenced in a study of response to subunit inactivated influenza vaccine. Via MiXCR, TCRdb re-called the RT-PCR reads, giving one row per CDR3 protein. Of roughly 570,000 distinct CDR3 sequences in the sample, approximately 15% are singletons; the top ten hold 11%. Sequenced material: PBMCs from blood, taken roughly 13 days after vaccination. Every receptor here comes from a man aged 45-65 years who received an inactivated influenza vaccine.

Remarks on this clonotype: Being one base from a much bigger clone, this may be a read error. The chain combines TRBV11-1 with TRBJ2-1; tentative D call: TRBD1 (5 bases). Germline-derived CDR1 and CDR2 are SGHAT and FQDESV (reference sequence). V was shortened by 3 bases and J by 5 bases, with 8 bases between the two germline ends. The CDR3 runs to 13 residues. CDR3 sequence reads: CASSFGRDNEQFF. The CDR3 DNA follows: TGTGCCAGCAGCTTTGGCAGGGACAATGAGCAGTTCTTC.

This chain uses TRBV20-1 with TRBJ2-5; D tentatively reads TRBD1 or TRBD2 (5 bases each). CDR3 size: 15 residues. The ends were cut back, 6 bases at V and 5 bases at J, with 22 bases in the middle. The germline CDR1 and CDR2 sequences are DFQATT and SNEGSKA (reference sequence). CDR3 in amino acids: CSAFKTGTPLETQYF. The CDR3 region has the DNA TGCAGTGCGTTTAAGACCGGGACCCCCTTGGAGACCCAGTACTTC.

The rearrangement links TRBV12-3 or TRBV12-4 to TRBJ1-3, with D unclear. V gave up 2 bases and J gave up 0 bases, with 8 bases separating them. The CDR3 is 15 residues long. The CDR3 nucleotides are TGTGCCAGCAGTTTAAGGGAATTCTCTGGAAACACCATATATTTT. Translation: CASSLREFSGNTIYF.

V usage is TRBV11-2 and J usage is TRBJ2-1, with 8 bases identical to TRBD2. CDR3 length: 15 amino acids. Germline-derived CDR1 and CDR2 are SGHAT and FQNNGV. V was clipped by 6 bases and J by 6 bases; unmatched bases: 10. The CDR3 is CASSYGGASGNEQFF. For the CDR3, the DNA is TGTGCCAGCAGTTACGGGGGGGCGTCGGGCAATGAGCAGTTCTTC. Full variable domain (rest looked up from reference TRBV11-2 and TRBJ2-1): EAGVAQSPRYKIIEKRQSVAFWCNPISGHATLYWYQQILGQGPKLLIQFQNNGVVDDSQLPKDRFSAERLKGVDSTLKIQPAKLEDSAVYLCASSYGGASGNEQFFGPGTRLTVL.

This clonotype has just a few counts. The gene calls are TRBV6-1 and TRBJ1-1, with 7 bases identical to TRBD1. The length of the CDR3 is 15 residues. Per the germline V gene, CDR1 is MNHNS and CDR2 is SASEGT. Trimming took 6 bases from V and 3 from J; bases not matched to a gene: 10. The CDR3 sequence is CASSKNRGSYTEAFF. The CDR3 region has the DNA TGTGCCAGCAGCAAAAACAGGGGCTCGTACACTGAAGCTTTCTTT.

Only a few counts were recorded for this clonotype. V usage is TRBV29-1 and J usage is TRBJ1-1, with D possibly matching TRBD1 (6 bases). The CDR3 runs to 13 residues. V gave up 2 bases and J gave up 2 bases, with 9 bases separating them. Germline-derived CDR1 and CDR2 are SQVTM and ANQGSEA. CDR3 loop: CSVEPGANTEAFF. The DNA of the CDR3 is TGCAGCGTTGAACCAGGGGCTAACACTGAAGCTTTCTTT.

This clonotype was seen more than once but under ten times. This rearrangement joins TRBV6-5 to TRBJ2-3; the D gene is possibly TRBD1 (5 bases). This CDR3 is 14 amino acids long. The V and J ends lost 0 bases and 1 base respectively, with 5 bases between them. Per the germline V gene, CDR1 is MNHEY and CDR2 is SVGAGI. The CDR3 sequence: CASSYSRGTDTQYF. The CDR3 DNA sequence: TGTGCCAGCAGTTACTCCAGGGGCACAGATACGCAGTATTTT.

This clonotype was found many times. The gene calls are TRBV12-3 or TRBV12-4 and TRBJ2-3; unclear D gene. With 3 bases removed from V and 0 bases from J, the gap between germline ends came to 16 bases. The CDR3 has 17 residues. The CDR3 nucleotides read TGTGCCAGCAGTTTTAGTATGGTGGGTGCTAGCACAGATACGCAGTATTTT. Translation gives CASSFSMVGASTDTQYF.

This sequence joins TRBV4-3 and TRBJ2-1; 7 nucleotides line up with TRBD2. The CDR3 contains 17 residues. Germline values: CDR1 LGHNA, CDR2 YSLEER. Trimming took 3 bases from V and 0 from J; bases not matched to a gene: 8. CDR3 DNA: TGCGCCAGCAGCCAGGGGCTAGCGGTTAGCTCCTACAATGAGCAGTTCTTC. The encoded protein is CASSQGLAVSSYNEQFF.

This clonotype was seen more than once but under ten times. The chain combines TRBV12-3 or TRBV12-4 with TRBJ1-1; no clear D. Trimming removed 6 bases at V and 6 bases at J, with 17 bases between. This CDR3 has 14 amino acids. The DNA for the CDR3 is TGTGCCAGCAGCAACTCTTTCATCGGCCCTGAAGCTTTCTTT. This encodes CASSNSFIGPEAFF.

There are many counts of this clonotype. V gene TRBV15 combines with J gene TRBJ2-5; perhaps TRBD1 as D (6 bases). The ends were cut back, 0 bases at V and 1 base at J, with 15 bases in the middle. Germline V gene data show CDR1 as LNHNV and CDR2 as YYDKDF (reference sequence). The length of the CDR3 is 17 residues. CDR3: CATSRDRGLGRQETQYF. Written as DNA, the CDR3 is TGTGCCACCAGCAGAGATAGGGGGTTGGGACGCCAAGAGACCCAGTACTTC. The complete variable domain, with remaining parts taken from reference TRBV15 and TRBJ2-5, reads DAMVIQNPRYQVTQFGKPVTLSCSQTLNHNVMYWYQQKSSQAPKLLFHYYDKDFNNEADTPDNFQSRRPNTSFCFLDIRSPGLGDTAMYLCATSRDRGLGRQETQYFGPGTRLLVL.

The chain is built from TRBV6-5 and TRBJ2-3; 10 positions agree with TRBD2. Germline loops: CDR1 MNHEY, CDR2 SVGAGI. The V and J ends lost 0 bases and 9 bases, in that order; junction bases with no gene match: 3. There are 14 residues in the CDR3. The CDR3 region is CASSYSSGRRTQYF. Here the CDR3 DNA reads TGTGCCAGCAGTTACTCTAGCGGGAGGAGGACGCAGTATTTT.

There are a few counts of this clonotype. The chain links TRBV20-1 to TRBJ1-3; D remains ambiguous. The V end was cut by 2 bases, the J end by 0 bases, with 8 bases between. Germline CDR1 and CDR2: DFQATT and SNEGSKA (reference sequence). The CDR3 runs 14 residues. This CDR3 is CSARIRDSGNTIYF. CDR3 DNA: TGCAGTGCTAGAATACGGGACTCTGGAAACACCATATATTTT.

The chain combines TRBV28 with TRBJ1-1; no clear D. The germline V and J ends were trimmed by 7 bases and 7 bases, with 16 bases remaining between them. CDR3 length: 13 amino acids. Germline loops: CDR1 MDHEN, CDR2 SYDVKM. CDR3 amino acids: CASTQMVESEAFF. The CDR3 bases are TGTGCCAGCACTCAAATGGTGGAGAGTGAAGCTTTCTTT.

The chain employs TRBV3-1 and TRBJ1-1; D ambiguous. The CDR3 sequence is 11 residues long. V shed 0 bases and J shed 13 bases, with 9 bases lying between them. Germline lookup yields CDR1 LGHDT and CDR2 YNNKEL (reference sequence). CDR3 DNA: TGTGCCAGCAGCCAAGAAAAACCACTTTTCTTT. This gives the protein CASSQEKPLFF.

This chain joins TRBV7-9 and TRBJ2-3; D is unresolved. V lost 5 bases and J 5 bases, leaving 11 bases between the germline ends. The CDR3 loop spans 13 amino acids. From germline, CDR1 is SEHNR and CDR2 FQNEAQ (reference sequence). The CDR3 here is CASSTPAIDTQYF. The CDR3 bases are TGTGCCAGCAGCACCCCTGCGATAGATACGCAGTATTTT. The whole variable domain, remainder taken from reference TRBV7-9 and TRBJ2-3, is DTGVSQNPRHKITKRGQNVTFRCDPISEHNRLYWYRQTLGQGPEFLTYFQNEAQLEKSRLLSDRFSAERPKGSFSTLEIQRTEQGDSAMYLCASSTPAIDTQYFGPGTRLTVL.

There are a few counts of this clonotype. The chain uses TRBV7-9 and TRBJ2-4; D unclear. The germline gives CDR1 SEHNR, CDR2 FQNEAQ (reference sequence). The CDR3 runs 15 residues. Trimming left V 5 bases short and J 0 bases short, with 11 bases between. For the CDR3, the DNA is TGTGCCAGCAGCAACTTCTCTCCAGCCAAAAACATTCAGTACTTC. This encodes CASSNFSPAKNIQYF.

The V and J genes are TRBV7-2 and TRBJ1-5; D unclear. Trimming removed 2 bases from V and 5 bases from J, with 10 bases in between. Germline V CDR1 and CDR2: SGHTA, FQGNSA. The CDR3 has 14 residues. The CDR3 region is CASSLQVGYQPQHF. The CDR3 coding sequence is TGTGCCAGCAGCTTACAGGTCGGGTATCAGCCCCAGCATTTT. Together with reference TRBV7-2 and TRBJ1-5, the CDR3 gives the full variable domain: GAGVSQSPSNKVTEKGKDVELRCDPISGHTALYWYRQSLGQGLEFLIYFQGNSAPDKSGLPSDRFSAERTGGSVSTLTIQRTQQEDSAVYLCASSLQVGYQPQHFGDGTRLSIL.

There are a few counts of this clonotype. The CDR3 DNA sequence: TGTGCCAGCAGCCCCCTTGACAGGGTTAATAGCAATCAGCCCCAGCATTTT. Protein sequence: CASSPLDRVNSNQPQHF. The genes are TRBV7-9 and TRBJ1-5, with 7 bases matching TRBD1. V shed 5 bases and J 0 bases; nucleotides not matched to a gene: 10. The CDR3 contains 17 residues. CDR1 SEHNR and CDR2 FQNEAQ come from the germline V gene (reference sequence).

The chain links TRBV9 to TRBJ2-1; no clear D gene. The V and J ends lost 1 base and 7 bases respectively, with 15 bases between them. CDR1 is SGDLS, CDR2 YYNGEE, per germline. There are 15 residues in the CDR3. The CDR3 DNA reads TGTGCCAGCAGCGTAAGTCCCGGACCCGGAAATGAGCAGTTCTTC. It yields the protein CASSVSPGPGNEQFF.

This clonotype was counted at least ten times. This chain uses TRBV12-3 or TRBV12-4 with TRBJ2-1, with D unresolved. The CDR3 extends over 11 amino acids. Trimming removed 6 bases from V and 4 bases from J, with 4 bases in between. The CDR3 DNA reads as TGTGCCAGCAGCCAATACAATGAGCAGTTCTTC. This sequence encodes CASSQYNEQFF.

The table lists this clonotype with a few counts. The chain combines TRBV28 with TRBJ1-5; possibly TRBD1 for D (5 bases). V gave up 2 bases and J gave up 6 bases, with 20 bases separating them. The CDR3 spans 17 residues. Germline CDR1 and CDR2: MDHEN and SYDVKM. The CDR3 DNA follows: TGTGCCAGCAGTTTAATAGGTGCGGGGACTGGAGGTCAGCCCCAGCATTTT. Its translation is CASSLIGAGTGGQPQHF.

In this sample, this clonotype turned up a few times. The chain combines TRBV3-1 with TRBJ2-3, with D unclear. Germline V gives CDR1 LGHDT, CDR2 YNNKEL (reference sequence). Trimming cost V 5 bases and J 5 bases, with 8 bases left between them. The CDR3 is 12 amino acids. CDR3 region: CASSVGEDTQYF. CDR3 sequence (DNA): TGTGCCAGCAGCGTCGGTGAAGATACGCAGTATTTT.

In this sample, this clonotype turned up a few times. This sequence joins TRBV4-1 and TRBJ2-7, with a possible D match to TRBD2 (5 bases). From germline, CDR1 is MGHRA and CDR2 YSYEKL. The CDR3 is 15 residues long. V was shortened by 0 bases and J by 3 bases, with 12 bases between the two germline ends. The CDR3 loop is CASSQESSLLYEQYF. In DNA, the CDR3 is TGCGCCAGCAGCCAAGAATCTAGCCTTCTCTACGAGCAGTACTTC.

The chain is built from TRBV5-1 and TRBJ2-5; 7 bases are shared with TRBD2. This CDR3 contains 13 residues. Germline-derived CDR1 and CDR2 are SGHRS and YFSETQ. The junction had 5 bases not matched to a gene; V was cut back by 6 bases and J by 3 bases. The CDR3 bases are TGCGCCAGCATGCCTAGCGGAAAAGAGACCCAGTACTTC. Amino acids: CASMPSGKETQYF.

About this clonotype itself: A much larger clone is a single base away; this may be a read error. The V call is TRBV6-5, the J call TRBJ1-6; D is possibly TRBD1 (5 bases). The germline gives CDR1 MNHEY, CDR2 SVGAGI. The CDR3 consists of 16 residues. Deletions cut 0 bases from V and 9 bases from J, with 15 bases between. CDR3 amino acids: CASSYSGTGGGSPLHF. As DNA, the CDR3 is TGTGCCAGCAGTTACTCCGGGACGGGCGGAGGTTCACCCCTCCACTTT.

V is TRBV9 and J is TRBJ2-5; D may be TRBD1 (6 bases). Germline V gene sequence: CDR1 SGDLS, CDR2 YYNGEE. Between the trimmed V and J ends, which lost 3 bases and 3 bases, there was a span of 9 bases. The CDR3 sequence is 13 residues long. In DNA, the CDR3 is TGTGCCAGCAGCGGCGGACAGAAAGAGACCCAGTACTTC. Protein sequence: CASSGGQKETQYF. Filled out from reference TRBV9 and TRBJ2-5, the complete variable domain reads DSGVTQTPKHLITATGQRVTLRCSPRSGDLSVYWYQQSLDQGLQFLIQYYNGEERAKGNILERFSAQQFPDLHSELNLSSLELGDSALYFCASSGGQKETQYFGPGTRLLVL.

This clonotype showed up just a few times. The chain couples TRBV3-1 to TRBJ2-6; maybe TRBD2 (6 bases). CDR3 size: 17 residues. CDR1 and CDR2 (germline): LGHDT, YNNKEL (reference sequence). V was cut by 2 bases and J by 7 bases, with 18 bases left in between. CDR3 bases: TGTGCCAGCAGCCAAAGTACGGGGACTCTGGGCGCCAACGTCCTGACTTTC. Translating gives CASSQSTGTLGANVLTF.

This clonotype was counted only a few times. This sequence joins TRBV20-1 and TRBJ1-5; D is ambiguous. The germline gives CDR1 DFQATT, CDR2 SNEGSKA (reference sequence). V dropped 3 bases and J dropped 4 bases, with 10 bases sitting between them. CDR3 length: 13 residues. The CDR3 loop reads CSASFQENQPQHF. CDR3 sequence (DNA): TGCAGTGCTAGCTTCCAGGAAAATCAGCCCCAGCATTTT.

This clonotype showed up just a few times. The chain recombines TRBV6-1 with TRBJ1-2; 9 nucleotides line up with TRBD1. The CDR3 has 16 amino acids. Germline lookup yields CDR1 MNHNS and CDR2 SASEGT. V shed 5 bases and J 4 bases; nucleotides not matched to a gene: 11. CDR3 in amino acids: CASSKTLGTGIYGYTF. The CDR3 nucleotides read TGTGCCAGCAGTAAGACCCTGGGGACAGGGATCTATGGCTACACCTTC.

V gene TRBV29-1 combines with J gene TRBJ2-3, with TRBD1 matching over 8 bases. The CDR3 is made up of 14 amino acids. Trimming cost V 7 bases and J 10 bases; bases outside gene matches: 16. The germline gives CDR1 SQVTM, CDR2 ANQGSEA. The CDR3 DNA sequence: TGCAGCGCGGATTCCGGGACAGGAGGGGTTGCGCAGTATTTT. It encodes CSADSGTGGVAQYF.

The sample holds a few counts of this clonotype. The V and J genes are TRBV10-1 and TRBJ2-1; TRBD2 is a possible D gene (5 bases). Trimming cost V 0 bases and J 0 bases, with 9 bases left between them. The CDR3 sequence is 16 residues long. Germline loops: CDR1 WNHNN, CDR2 SYGVQD (reference sequence). The CDR3 DNA sequence: TGCGCCAGCAGTGAGTCGAGGGTCGGCTCCTACAATGAGCAGTTCTTC. Protein: CASSESRVGSYNEQFF.